Listed here are 25 T cell receptor beta chains from one sample, sequenced in a study of blood T cell repertoires in COVID-19. Sequenced by immunoSEQ multiplex PCR; TCRdb stores in-frame clones only, minus some. The repertoire holds 150,000 to 200,000 clones, 70% to 90% seen once, with more than 0.75% in the top ten. Sequencing was performed on peripheral blood. The receptor set was obtained from a young man with acute or convalescent COVID-19.

The chain carries TRBV30 and TRBJ2-5; 8 bases are a match to TRBD1. V lost 1 base to trimming and J lost 9 bases; unmatched junction nucleotides: 10. The CDR3 has 14 amino acids. Germline V lookup: CDR1 GTSNPN, CDR2 SVGIG (reference sequence). The DNA for the CDR3 is TGTGCCTGGAGTGCCAGGGGGCTCCCATCTGCCCAGTACTTC. Its protein is CAWSARGLPSAQYF. The full variable domain, completed using reference TRBV30 and TRBJ2-5, is SQTIHQWPATLVQPVGSPLSLECTVEGTSNPNLYWYRQAAGRGLQLLFYSVGIGQISSEVPQNLSASRPQDRQFILSSKKLLLSDSGFYLCAWSARGLPSAQYFGPGTRLLVL.

This clone has a single count. The gene calls are TRBV5-1 and TRBJ2-7; D not certain. Trimming removed 1 base from V and 2 bases from J, with 7 bases in between. Germline CDR1 reads SGHRS; CDR2 reads YFSETQ. The CDR3 has 13 amino acids. The CDR3 spells CASSLRQAYEQYF. CDR3 DNA sequence: TGCGCCAGCAGCTTGCGGCAGGCCTACGAGCAGTACTTC.

CDR3 in amino acids: CASSSHYRVIYEQYV. The CDR3 DNA sequence: TGTGCCAGCAGTTCGCATTACAGGGTTATCTACGAGCAGTACGTC. The chain uses TRBV27 and TRBJ2-7; a possible D gene is TRBD1 (6 bases). The CDR3 loop spans 15 amino acids. V was trimmed by 4 bases and J by 3 bases, leaving 16 bases between them. CDR1 and CDR2 (germline): MNHEY, SMNVEV (reference sequence).

CDR3 in amino acids: CASSPDRGRTDTQYF. CDR3 DNA: TGTGCCAGCAGCCCAGACAGGGGCCGAACAGATACGCAGTATTTT. The chain recombines TRBV9 with TRBJ2-3; 8 nucleotides agree with TRBD1. The CDR3 contains 15 residues. V lost 4 bases, J lost 3 bases, and 7 bases stayed unmatched. Looked up from germline, CDR1 is SGDLS and CDR2 is YYNGEE.

The rearrangement uses TRBV30 and TRBJ2-5; perhaps TRBD1 as D (6 bases). The V end lost 5 bases, the J end lost 3 bases, and 13 bases lay between the germline ends. CDR1 and CDR2 (germline): GTSNPN, SVGIG (reference sequence). The CDR3 is made up of 13 amino acids. CDR3 coding DNA: TGTGCCTGGTTAACAGGGCTCGAAGAGACCCAGTACTTC. Translated, it gives CAWLTGLEETQYF.

The chain combines TRBV5-1 with TRBJ2-1, with 12 bases identical to TRBD2. V was clipped by 4 bases and J by 8 bases; unmatched bases: 16. CDR3 length equals 18 residues. Germline V gene sequence: CDR1 SGHRS, CDR2 YFSETQ. CDR3 sequence reads: CASSPDHLRTSGVDEQFF. The CDR3 DNA sequence: TGCGCCAGCAGCCCGGACCATCTGAGGACTAGCGGGGTGGATGAGCAGTTCTTC.

The rearrangement joins TRBV6-5 to TRBJ1-2, with TRBD1 matching over 9 bases. CDR3 length: 15 amino acids. CDR1 and CDR2 (germline): MNHEY, SVGAGI. V was clipped by 0 bases and J by 6 bases; unmatched bases: 5. The CDR3 region is CASSYSNGDRDGYTF. CDR3 DNA sequence: TGTGCCAGCAGTTACTCGAACGGGGACAGGGATGGCTACACCTTC.

The V and J genes are TRBV29-1 and TRBJ2-3; 8 positions agree with TRBD1. The CDR3 spans 17 residues. Germline loops: CDR1 SQVTM, CDR2 ANQGSEA. V lost 2 bases, J lost 1 base, and 11 bases stayed unmatched. CDR3 DNA sequence: TGCAGCGTTGAATGGACCGAGGGACAGGCCCGCACAGATACGCAGTATTTT. It translates to CSVEWTEGQARTDTQYF.

The chain joins TRBV15 to TRBJ1-5, with 8 bases fitting TRBD1. The CDR3 spans 16 residues. J lost 2 bases, V lost 4 bases, and 7 bases had no gene match. CDR1 is LNHNV, CDR2 YYDKDF, per germline (reference sequence). CDR3 loop: CATSTTGEVGNQPQHF. In nucleotides, the CDR3 is TGTGCCACCAGCACGACAGGGGAGGTTGGCAATCAGCCCCAGCATTTT.

J is TRBJ2-2 and V is TRBV5-1, with 11 bases matching TRBD2. The CDR3 consists of 16 residues. Trimming removed 4 bases from V and 6 bases from J; junction bases left unmatched: 8. Germline V gives CDR1 SGHRS, CDR2 YFSETQ. DNA for the CDR3: TGCGCCAGCAGCCCCCTAGCGGGGGGTTCTGCCGGGGAGCTGTTTTTT. Translating it yields CASSPLAGGSAGELFF.

J is TRBJ2-5 and V is TRBV10-1, with no clear D. CDR3 size: 11 residues. CDR1 and CDR2 (germline): WNHNN, SYGVQD (reference sequence). V gave up 3 bases and J gave up 7 bases, with 6 bases separating them. The CDR3 protein is CASSDAGTQYF. CDR3 nucleotides: TGCGCCAGCAGTGACGCCGGGACCCAGTACTTC.

The CDR3 here is CASSPTGRVRTEAFF. CDR3 bases: TGTGCCAGCAGTCCGACGGGTCGGGTTCGAACTGAAGCTTTCTTT. The gene calls are TRBV7-9 and TRBJ1-1, with D unclear. Trimming pared 6 bases from V and 5 bases from J, leaving 19 bases between. The CDR3 runs to 15 residues. Germline V gene data show CDR1 as SEHNR and CDR2 as FQNEAQ (reference sequence).

There are a few counts of this clone. The CDR3 nucleotides are TGTGCCAGCAGCTTAGGGGAGACCTTGGGTTCACCCCTCCACTTT. It is translated as CASSLGETLGSPLHF. The chain recombines TRBV7-9 with TRBJ1-6; D gene unclear. Trimming cost V 1 base and J 9 bases, with 13 bases left between them. The CDR3 has 15 residues. The germline gives CDR1 SEHNR, CDR2 FQNEAQ (reference sequence).

V gene TRBV15 combines with J gene TRBJ2-3, with 12 bases aligning to TRBD2. Trimming removed 1 base from V and 1 base from J; junction bases left unmatched: 0. Germline CDR1 is LNHNV and CDR2 is YYDKDF (reference sequence). This CDR3 comprises 16 residues. For the CDR3, the DNA is TGTGCCACCAGCAGAGGACTAGCGGGGGGCACAGATACGCAGTATTTT. Its translation: CATSRGLAGGTDTQYF.

The chain links TRBV3-1 (or the pseudogene TRBV3-2) to TRBJ2-1; 7 bases are shared with TRBD2. The CDR3 totals 15 residues. V shed 5 bases, J shed 5 bases, and the junction held 9 bases outside the gene matches. CDR1 is LGHDT and CDR2 is YNNKEL in the germline V gene (reference sequence). CDR3 DNA: TGTGCCAGCAGCGGGGTACGCGGGGGAAACAATGAGCAGTTCTTC. Its protein is CASSGVRGGNNEQFF.

The J gene is TRBJ1-1, the V gene TRBV27; 7 nucleotides match TRBD1. The V gene's germline CDR1 is MNHEY and CDR2 SMNVEV (reference sequence). V trimming: 5 bases; J trimming: 4 bases; junction bases outside the gene matches: 7. The CDR3 has 14 residues. The CDR3 DNA is TGTGCCAGCAGTGTCGACAGGGTGGGCACTGAAGCTTTCTTT. Encoded protein: CASSVDRVGTEAFF.

This chain connects TRBV6-6 to TRBJ1-3; D uncertain. In germline, CDR1 is MNHNY, CDR2 SVGAGI (reference sequence). With 7 bases removed from V and 11 bases from J, the gap between germline ends came to 15 bases. CDR3 size: 12 residues. The CDR3 bases are TGTGCCAGCATCCACTGGGGAGCCCCCATATATTTT. It yields the protein CASIHWGAPIYF.

This clone appeared a single time. The chain couples TRBV27 to TRBJ1-4; D gene ambiguous. There are 14 residues in the CDR3. Germline CDR1 is MNHEY and CDR2 is SMNVEV (reference sequence). With 4 bases removed from V and 0 bases from J, the gap between germline ends came to 6 bases. The CDR3 DNA sequence: TGTGCCAGCAGTTCCGGTGCAACTAATGAAAAACTGTTTTTT. Translated: CASSSGATNEKLFF.

The V and J genes are TRBV19 and TRBJ1-5; 12 positions match TRBD1. The CDR3 has 16 amino acids. Per the germline V gene, CDR1 is LNHDA and CDR2 is SQIVND (reference sequence). Trimming at V came to 8 bases and at J to 5 bases, leaving 10 bases not matched to a gene. This CDR3 is CASWTGTGGFDQPQHF. CDR3 DNA sequence: TGTGCCAGTTGGACCGGGACAGGGGGCTTCGATCAGCCCCAGCATTTT.

This rearrangement joins TRBV29-1 to TRBJ1-2, with a tentative D call TRBD1 (6 bases). In germline, CDR1 is SQVTM, CDR2 ANQGSEA. The V gene lost 3 bases and the J gene lost 5 bases, with 13 bases spanning the gap. The CDR3 loop spans 13 amino acids. The CDR3 DNA reads as TGCAGCGTTGATGACCGGGACAAATATGGCTACACCTTC. It codes for CSVDDRDKYGYTF.

This rearrangement joins TRBV5-1 to TRBJ2-1; the D is unclear. This CDR3 region has 14 residues. CDR1 is SGHRS and CDR2 is YFSETQ in the germline V gene. With 0 bases removed from V and 3 bases from J, the gap between germline ends came to 7 bases. CDR3 protein: CASSLAGVYNEQFF. In nucleotides, the CDR3 is TGCGCCAGCAGCTTGGCCGGAGTCTACAATGAGCAGTTCTTC.

The chain joins TRBV6-6 to TRBJ1-1; TRBD1 might be the D (5 bases). The germline V gene has CDR1 MNHNY and CDR2 SVGAGI (reference sequence). The CDR3 contains 14 residues. Trimming removed 3 bases at V and 10 bases at J, with 18 bases between. CDR3 sequence reads: CASSYRTGGGGAFF. The CDR3 bases are TGTGCCAGCAGTTATAGGACCGGGGGTGGAGGAGCTTTCTTT.

The genes are TRBV28 and TRBJ2-2; possibly TRBD2 for D (6 bases). CDR1 and CDR2 from the germline V gene are MDHEN and SYDVKM. The CDR3 is 15 residues long. V was pared by 3 bases and J by 5 bases, with 13 bases between. For the CDR3, the DNA is TGTGCCAGCAGTTTGGCGGGGAAGAGGACCGGGGAGCTGTTTTTT. It codes for CASSLAGKRTGELFF.

The chain is built from TRBV12-5 and TRBJ1-1; the D is unclear. V gave up 4 bases and J gave up 0 bases, with 12 bases separating them. The germline CDR1 and CDR2 sequences are LGHNT and FRNRAP. The CDR3 sequence is 15 residues long. In DNA form, the CDR3 reads TGTGCTAGTGGTTCACCCCCGGGTCTGAACACTGAAGCTTTCTTT. Protein: CASGSPPGLNTEAFF.

The chain is built from TRBV14 and TRBJ1-2; unclear D gene. Between the trimmed V and J ends, which lost 2 bases and 12 bases, there was a span of 16 bases. CDR3 size: 13 residues. Germline V gene data show CDR1 as SGHDN and CDR2 as FVKESK. The CDR3 DNA reads TGTGCCAGCAGCCAACCCTCGGGGTTTGGGAACACCTTC. It yields the protein CASSQPSGFGNTF.